The rows below give T cell receptor beta chains drawn from one sample of a study of blood T cell repertoires in COVID-19. Profiling relied on immunoSEQ multiplex PCR, and the TCRdb table lists in-frame clones only, not all of them. Of approximately 210,000 clones detected, 70% to 90% appear once; the ten largest clones hold 4.8%. The sample was peripheral blood. The receptors stem from a woman between 40 and 50 years old with acute or convalescent COVID-19. Each CDR3 is given with its conserved first and last residue. Each record gives: CDR3 DNA, CDR3 protein, V gene, J gene, D gene. A D gene is named only where the DNA matches it firmly.

TGTGCCACCAGTGTGGTCCCAGATGAGAACACTGAAGCTTTCTTT	CATSVVPDENTEAFF	TRBV24-1	TRBJ1-1	NA
TGTGCCAGTAGTATCACAGGAAGCTATCAGCCCCAGCATTTT	CASSITGSYQPQHF	TRBV19	TRBJ1-5	NA
TGTGCCAGCAGCCAACTGTCGAACACCGGGGAGCTGTTTTTT	CASSQLSNTGELFF	TRBV3-1/TRBV3-2	TRBJ2-2	NA
TGTGCCAGTAGCCACAGGGGTCCAACTGAAAAACTGTTTTTT	CASSHRGPTEKLFF	TRBV19	TRBJ1-4	TRBD1
TGTGCCAGCAGTGAACCGACTAGCGGGGGGGGTCCAGATACGCAGTATTTT	CASSEPTSGGGPDTQYF	TRBV25-1	TRBJ2-3	TRBD2
TGTGCCAGCAGTGAACCGGGACAGGGGGCGGAAGCTTTCTTT	CASSEPGQGAEAFF	TRBV25-1	TRBJ1-1	TRBD1
TGTGCCAGCAGCGACAGGGGCGAGACCCAGTACTTC	CASSDRGETQYF	TRBV28	TRBJ2-5	TRBD1
TGTGCCAGCAGCCATGTGACAGGGCTTGGGAACACTGAAGCTTTCTTT	CASSHVTGLGNTEAFF	TRBV14	TRBJ1-1	TRBD1
TGTGCCAGCAGCCCAGGACAGGGGGGCACCTTC	CASSPGQGGTF	TRBV2	TRBJ1-2	TRBD1
TGTGCCTGGTCCCCAGGGGGAGATACGCAGTATTTT	CAWSPGGDTQYF	TRBV30	TRBJ2-3	TRBD1
TGTGCCAGCAGCCCAAACACCGACAGGGGAAATGGCTACACCTTC	CASSPNTDRGNGYTF	TRBV3-1/TRBV3-2	TRBJ1-2	TRBD1
TGTGCCAGCAGCGGGGAACAGGGGGCGCTGGAAAAACTGTTTTTT	CASSGEQGALEKLFF	TRBV5-6	TRBJ1-4	TRBD1
TGTGCCAGCGGGCTGACAGAGACCTTCAATCAGCCCCAGCATTTT	CASGLTETFNQPQHF	TRBV2	TRBJ1-5	NA
TGTGCCAGCAGTTCGTGGGGGGGACACCAAGAGACCCAGTACTTC	CASSSWGGHQETQYF	TRBV25-1	TRBJ2-5	TRBD2
TGTGCCTGGAGTGTTGGAGGACAGGCCGTTCAGTTCTTC	CAWSVGGQAVQFF	TRBV30	TRBJ2-1	TRBD1
TGCGCCAGCAGAGGTCTTGAGCGGGGGGGCACCGGGGAGCTGTTTTTT	CASRGLERGGTGELFF	TRBV4-1	TRBJ2-2	TRBD2
TGTGCCAGCGACCAAGGACAGGCGAGAGGCTACACCTTC	CASDQGQARGYTF	TRBV6-6	TRBJ1-2	TRBD1